The present T cell receptor (beta chain) was sequenced within a study of T cell responses to AZD1222 COVID-19 vaccine (dated by TCRdb to the early 2020s). Context from the whole study: Because spike-specific TCR depth and breadth did not differ between the two schedules, AZD1222 recipients who got a second dose at roughly 4 weeks were pooled with those who got a second dose at roughly 12 weeks. TCR sequencing was performed for 230 to 250 trial participants, of whom around 210 were given two doses of AZD1222 and around 26 were given two doses of MenACWY control vaccine. Trial participants were enrolled by age into 18-55, 56-69 and 70-plus year subgroups, with approximately 160, 26 and 62 TCR-sequenced participants respectively. Overall study results and their limits: After two AZD1222 doses, spike-specific TCR breadth and depth were significantly higher than at day 0 and than in MenACWY recipients. Conclusions about previously exposed vaccinees are limited because only six or seven AZD1222 recipients were SARS-CoV-2 seropositive at baseline. In the small 56-69-year group, the increase in depth fell short of significance, most likely because of low power. Participants were mostly white British, with more females than males. The authors suggested clonal diversity may have been underestimated. The vaccine-associated CD4 TCRs covered the entire spike protein, and the dominant responses fell in regions 160-218 and 743-854. Because no samples from the day 14 peak response were available, repertoires could be characterized only after the peak T cell response. Epitopes outside the regions mutated in the B.1.351 and B.1.1.7 variants were reportedly recognized by nearly half of the unique spike-specific TCRs.

The CDR3 regions of human TCRbeta chains were subjected to immunosequencing. The authors' pipeline ran thus. Repertoire TCRs were matched against a reference library of SARS-CoV-2-specific TCRs generated with the MIRA antigen-specificity platform. Breadth meant the fraction of unique TCRs that were SARS-CoV-2-associated, whereas depth meant the fraction of total T cells that were SARS-CoV-2-associated. Using the MIRA data, every spike-specific TCR was mapped to the spike region that the TCR reacted to and assigned to either a CD4 or a CD8 class. Log10-transformed breadth and depth values were compared by one-way ANOVA with Sidak's multiple comparisons tests. The source is immuneACCESS, and TCRdb retained only in-frame sequences with V and J called. Part of the clones is not carried over; for the studies checked, unresolved V genes explain less than half of this, and the remainder is unexplained. V, J and clone size derive from that table, while D and trimming were established from the DNA sequence. The sample contains 80,000 or so clones, 87% of them found a single time. The ten largest clones capture 1.5% of the sample.

V lost 0 bases and J lost 1 base; the stretch between them is 13 bases long. Spanning cysteine to phenylalanine, the CDR3 consists of 16 amino acids. Only the CDR3 DNA stays, 48 bases, in frame from base 1. The germline V gene provides CDR1 SGHDN and CDR2 FVKESK. Read against the paper, the sample's time point label means: baseline before first vaccination. Vaccinee samples were obtained from the UK trials COV001 and COV002, which included a single-blind randomized controlled phase 2/3 trial of AZD1222 (ChAdOx1 nCoV-19) in healthy adults. For TCRbeta chain sequencing, PBMC samples from trial participants were taken at day 0 and at day 28 after the second dose. To note about this clone: Its recognized antigen is unknown. Nothing much larger sits one base from this clone, and base qualities are not available.

The material sequenced was peripheral blood, taken on day 0 of AZD1222 vaccination. The receptor comes from an adult in good health. The chain employs TRBV14 and TRBJ2-7, with TRBD1 as a weak D call on 5 bases. Here is the DNA: TGTGCCAGCAGCCAAGATCAGATAGCAGGGTCCTACGAGCAGTACTTC. Its translation is CASSQDQIAGSYEQYF.